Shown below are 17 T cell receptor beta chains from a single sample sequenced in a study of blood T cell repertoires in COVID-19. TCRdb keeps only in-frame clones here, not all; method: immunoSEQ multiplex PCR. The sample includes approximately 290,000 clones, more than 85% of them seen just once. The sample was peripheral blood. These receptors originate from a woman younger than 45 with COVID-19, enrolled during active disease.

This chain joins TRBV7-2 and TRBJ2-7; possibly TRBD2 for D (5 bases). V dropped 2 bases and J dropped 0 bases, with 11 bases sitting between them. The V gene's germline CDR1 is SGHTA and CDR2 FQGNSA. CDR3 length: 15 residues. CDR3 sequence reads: CASSLFGEISYEQYF. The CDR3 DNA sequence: TGTGCCAGCAGCTTATTCGGGGAGATCTCCTACGAGCAGTACTTC.

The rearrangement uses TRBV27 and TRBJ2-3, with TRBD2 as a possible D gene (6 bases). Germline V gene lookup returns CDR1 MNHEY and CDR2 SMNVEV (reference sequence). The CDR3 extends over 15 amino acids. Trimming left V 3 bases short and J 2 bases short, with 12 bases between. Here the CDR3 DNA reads TGTGCCAGCAGTTTGATTCGGGGACTCACAGATACGCAGTATTTT. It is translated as CASSLIRGLTDTQYF.

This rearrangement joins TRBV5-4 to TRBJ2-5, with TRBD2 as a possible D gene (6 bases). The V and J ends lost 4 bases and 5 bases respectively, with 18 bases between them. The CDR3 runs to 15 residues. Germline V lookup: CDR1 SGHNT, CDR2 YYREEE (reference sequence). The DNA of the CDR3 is TGTGCCAGCAGCCCCTCCGGACTAACTTGGGAGACCCAGTACTTC. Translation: CASSPSGLTWETQYF.

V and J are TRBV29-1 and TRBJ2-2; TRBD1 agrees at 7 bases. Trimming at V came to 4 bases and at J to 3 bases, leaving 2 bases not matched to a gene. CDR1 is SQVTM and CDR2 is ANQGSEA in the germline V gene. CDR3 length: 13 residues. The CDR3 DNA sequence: TGCAGCGTTGGGGGACAGTACACCGGGGAGCTGTTTTTT. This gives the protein CSVGGQYTGELFF.

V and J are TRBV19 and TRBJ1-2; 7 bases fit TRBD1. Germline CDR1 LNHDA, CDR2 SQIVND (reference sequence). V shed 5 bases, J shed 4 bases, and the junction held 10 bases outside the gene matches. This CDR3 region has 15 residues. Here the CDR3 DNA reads TGTGCCAGTAGTTTACGACAGGGATCCGGCTATGGCTACACCTTC. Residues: CASSLRQGSGYGYTF. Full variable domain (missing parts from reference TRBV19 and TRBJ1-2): DGGITQSPKYLFRKEGQNVTLSCEQNLNHDAMYWYRQDPGQGLRLIYYSQIVNDFQKGDIAEGYSVSREKKESFPLTVTSAQKNPTAFYLCASSLRQGSGYGYTFGSGTRLTVV.

The DNA of the CDR3 is TGTGCCAGCAGTGAAGGAGCGGGAGCCGGGGTCTACGAGCAGTACTTC. Translated, it gives CASSEGAGAGVYEQYF. This chain links TRBV6-1 with TRBJ2-7, with 8 bases fitting TRBD2. Germline V CDR1 and CDR2: MNHNS, SASEGT. Germline trimming cut 1 base from V and 3 bases from J; bases unmatched to any gene: 8. This CDR3 region has 16 residues.

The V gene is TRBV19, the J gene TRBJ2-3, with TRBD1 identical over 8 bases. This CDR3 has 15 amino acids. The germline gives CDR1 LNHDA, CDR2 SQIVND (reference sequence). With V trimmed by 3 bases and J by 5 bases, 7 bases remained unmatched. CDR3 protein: CASSIGRGLRDTQYF. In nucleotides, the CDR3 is TGTGCCAGTAGTATCGGCAGGGGGCTCCGAGATACGCAGTATTTT.

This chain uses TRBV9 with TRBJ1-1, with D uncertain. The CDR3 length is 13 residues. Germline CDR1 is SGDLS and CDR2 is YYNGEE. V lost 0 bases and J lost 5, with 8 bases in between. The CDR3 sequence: CASSVVRDTEAFF. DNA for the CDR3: TGTGCCAGCAGCGTAGTTAGAGATACTGAAGCTTTCTTT.

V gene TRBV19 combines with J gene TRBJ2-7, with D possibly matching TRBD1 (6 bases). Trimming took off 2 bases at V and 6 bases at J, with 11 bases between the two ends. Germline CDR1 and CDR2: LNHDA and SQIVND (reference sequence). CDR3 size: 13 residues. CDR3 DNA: TGTGCCAGTAGTATATGGGGGCGCCCCGAGCAGTACTTC. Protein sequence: CASSIWGRPEQYF. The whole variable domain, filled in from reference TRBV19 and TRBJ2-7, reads DGGITQSPKYLFRKEGQNVTLSCEQNLNHDAMYWYRQDPGQGLRLIYYSQIVNDFQKGDIAEGYSVSREKKESFPLTVTSAQKNPTAFYLCASSIWGRPEQYFGPGTRLTVT.

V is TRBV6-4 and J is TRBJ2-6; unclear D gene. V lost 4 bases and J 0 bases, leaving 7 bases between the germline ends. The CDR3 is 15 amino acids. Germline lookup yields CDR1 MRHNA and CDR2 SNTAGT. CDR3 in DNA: TGTGCCAGCAGTGCGGAGACCTCTGGGGCCAACGTCCTGACTTTC. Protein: CASSAETSGANVLTF.

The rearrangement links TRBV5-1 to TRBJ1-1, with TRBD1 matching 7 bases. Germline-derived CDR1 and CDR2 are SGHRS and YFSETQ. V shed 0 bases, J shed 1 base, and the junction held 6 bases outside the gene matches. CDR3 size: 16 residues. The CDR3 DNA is TGCGCCAGCAGCTTGGAAGGGGGCGGATGGAACACTGAAGCTTTCTTT. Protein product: CASSLEGGGWNTEAFF.

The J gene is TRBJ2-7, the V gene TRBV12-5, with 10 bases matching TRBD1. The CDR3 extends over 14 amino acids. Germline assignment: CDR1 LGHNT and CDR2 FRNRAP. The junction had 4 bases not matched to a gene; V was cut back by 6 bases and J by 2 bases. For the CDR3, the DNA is TGTGCTAGTGGGCTGGGACAGGGGACCTACGAGCAGTACTTC. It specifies CASGLGQGTYEQYF.

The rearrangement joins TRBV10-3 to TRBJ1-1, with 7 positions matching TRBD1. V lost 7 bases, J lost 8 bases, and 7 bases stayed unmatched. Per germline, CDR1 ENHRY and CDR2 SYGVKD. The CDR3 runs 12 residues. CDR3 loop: CAITGGTDEAFF. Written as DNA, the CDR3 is TGTGCCATCACGGGGGGGACAGACGAAGCTTTCTTT.

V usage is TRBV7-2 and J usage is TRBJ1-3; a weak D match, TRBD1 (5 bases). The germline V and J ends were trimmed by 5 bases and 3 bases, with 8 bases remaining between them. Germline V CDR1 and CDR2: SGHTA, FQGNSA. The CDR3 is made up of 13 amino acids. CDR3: CASSGRGGNTIYF. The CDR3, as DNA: TGTGCCAGCAGCGGGAGGGGTGGAAACACCATATATTTT.

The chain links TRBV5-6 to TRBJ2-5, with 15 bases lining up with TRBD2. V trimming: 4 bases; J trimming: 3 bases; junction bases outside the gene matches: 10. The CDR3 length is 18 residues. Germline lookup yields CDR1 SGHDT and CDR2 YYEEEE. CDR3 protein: CASSLGTSGRRVEETQYF. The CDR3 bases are TGTGCCAGCAGCCTCGGGACTAGCGGGAGGCGGGTTGAAGAGACCCAGTACTTC.

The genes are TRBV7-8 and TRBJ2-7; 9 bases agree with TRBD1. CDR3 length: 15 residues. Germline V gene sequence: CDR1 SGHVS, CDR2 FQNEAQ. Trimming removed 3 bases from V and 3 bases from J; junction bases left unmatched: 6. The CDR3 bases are TGTGCCAGCAGCTTCTCGGGACAGGGCTTCTACGAGCAGTACTTC. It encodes CASSFSGQGFYEQYF. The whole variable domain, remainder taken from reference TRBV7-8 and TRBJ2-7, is GAGVSQSPRYKVAKRGQDVALRCDPISGHVSLFWYQQALGQGPEFLTYFQNEAQLDKSGLPSDRFFAERPEGSVSTLKIQRTQQEDSAVYLCASSFSGQGFYEQYFGPGTRLTVT.

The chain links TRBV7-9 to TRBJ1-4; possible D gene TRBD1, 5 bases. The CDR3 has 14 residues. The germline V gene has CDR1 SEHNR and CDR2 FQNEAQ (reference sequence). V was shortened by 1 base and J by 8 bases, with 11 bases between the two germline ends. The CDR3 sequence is CASSLGQGEEKLFF. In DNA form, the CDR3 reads TGTGCCAGCAGCTTAGGTCAGGGCGAGGAAAAACTGTTTTTT.